This record concerns one T cell receptor (beta chain) sequence. Its target is unknown. Using immunoSEQ multiplex PCR, the repertoire was profiled, and TCRdb retains in-frame clones only, with some absent. The table lists approximately 120,000 clones, around 89% of them singletons, with around 10% in the top ten. The data originate from a study of T cell responses to AZD1222 COVID-19 vaccine. Study-wide findings and caveats: Clonal diversity may have been underestimated in mostly white British donors. Baseline serology detected seropositivity in only six AZD1222 recipients. Receipt of two AZD1222 doses was followed by a rise in Spike-specific TCR breadth and depth.

The source was peripheral blood, collected on day 0 of MenACWY control vaccination. The TCR originated in an adult in good health.

The CDR3 loop is CASSLTEQETQYF. Written as DNA, the CDR3 is TGTGCCAGCAGTTTAACAGAGCAAGAGACCCAGTACTTC. The chain carries TRBV12-3 or TRBV12-4 and TRBJ2-5; D is unclear. Trimming left V 2 bases short and J 2 bases short, with 6 bases between. This CDR3 has 13 residues.